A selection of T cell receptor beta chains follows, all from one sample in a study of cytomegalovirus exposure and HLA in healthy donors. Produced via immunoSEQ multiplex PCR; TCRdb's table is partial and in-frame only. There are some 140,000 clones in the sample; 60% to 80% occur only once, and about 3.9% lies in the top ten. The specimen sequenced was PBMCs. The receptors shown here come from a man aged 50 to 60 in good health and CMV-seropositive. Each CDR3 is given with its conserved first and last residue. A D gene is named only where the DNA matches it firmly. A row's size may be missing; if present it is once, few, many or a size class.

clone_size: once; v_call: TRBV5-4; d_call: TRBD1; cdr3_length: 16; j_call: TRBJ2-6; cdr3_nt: TGTGCCACCCAGACAGGGGGCGTACCTGGGGCCAACGTCCTGACTTTC; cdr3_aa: CATQTGGVPGANVLTF
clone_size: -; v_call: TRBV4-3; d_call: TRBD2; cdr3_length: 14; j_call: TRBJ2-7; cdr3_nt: TGCGCCAGCAGCCGGGGACTAGCGGGCTACGAGCAGTACTTC; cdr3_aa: CASSRGLAGYEQYF
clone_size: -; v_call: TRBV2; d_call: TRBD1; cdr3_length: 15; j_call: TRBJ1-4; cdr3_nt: TGTGCCAGCAGGTTCCAGGGGGCAACTAATGAAAAACTGTTTTTT; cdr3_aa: CASRFQGATNEKLFF
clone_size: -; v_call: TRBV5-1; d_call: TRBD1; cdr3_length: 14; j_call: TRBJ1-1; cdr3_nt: TGCGCCACCAAACAGGGGGACTTGAACACTGAAGCTTTCTTT; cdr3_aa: CATKQGDLNTEAFF
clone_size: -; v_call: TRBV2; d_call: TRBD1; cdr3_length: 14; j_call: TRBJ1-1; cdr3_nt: TGTGCCAGCAGATCTAACAGGGGAGACACTGAAGCTTTCTTT; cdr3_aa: CASRSNRGDTEAFF
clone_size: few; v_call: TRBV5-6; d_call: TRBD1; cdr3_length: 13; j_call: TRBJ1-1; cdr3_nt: TGTGCCAGCAGCTTGGGAGGGGGCTTAGAAGCTTTCTTT; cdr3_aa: CASSLGGGLEAFF
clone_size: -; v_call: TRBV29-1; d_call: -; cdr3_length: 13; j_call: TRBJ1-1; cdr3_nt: TGCAGCGTTGCGCGGGGGCAAAACACTGAAGCTTTCTTT; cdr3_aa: CSVARGQNTEAFF
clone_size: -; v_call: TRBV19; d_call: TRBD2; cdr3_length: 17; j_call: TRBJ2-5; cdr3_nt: TGTGCCAGTAGTGGGAGGACTAGCGGGGTCCCCAAAGAGACCCAGTACTTC; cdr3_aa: CASSGRTSGVPKETQYF
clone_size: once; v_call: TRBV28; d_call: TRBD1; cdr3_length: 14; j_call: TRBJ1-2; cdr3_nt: TGTGCCAGCGGGTACCCGGACAGGGGCTATGGCTACACCTTC; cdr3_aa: CASGYPDRGYGYTF
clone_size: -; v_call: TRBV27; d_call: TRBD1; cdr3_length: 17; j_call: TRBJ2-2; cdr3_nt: TGTGCCAGCAGCTACCAGGGACAGCTATCGAACACCGGGGAGCTGTTTTTT; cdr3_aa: CASSYQGQLSNTGELFF
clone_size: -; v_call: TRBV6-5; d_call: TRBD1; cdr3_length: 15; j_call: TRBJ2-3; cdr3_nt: TGTGCCAGCAGTAGGACAGGGGGCGCGGCAGATACGCAGTATTTT; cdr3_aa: CASSRTGGAADTQYF
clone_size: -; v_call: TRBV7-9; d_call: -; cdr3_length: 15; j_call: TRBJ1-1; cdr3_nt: TGTTCCAGCAGCCCCTTTACAGGGATCGACACTGAAGCTTTCTTT; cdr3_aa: CSSSPFTGIDTEAFF
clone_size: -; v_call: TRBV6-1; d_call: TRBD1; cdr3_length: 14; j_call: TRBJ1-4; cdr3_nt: TGTGCCAGCAGGGGTAGACAGGGTTATGAAAAACTGTTTTTT; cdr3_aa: CASRGRQGYEKLFF
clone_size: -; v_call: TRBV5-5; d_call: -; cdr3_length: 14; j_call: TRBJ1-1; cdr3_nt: TGTGCCAGCAGCTTGATCTCCGGGAACACTGAAGCTTTCTTT; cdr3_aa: CASSLISGNTEAFF
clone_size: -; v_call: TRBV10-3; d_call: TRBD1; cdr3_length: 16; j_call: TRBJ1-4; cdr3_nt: TGTGCCATCAGTGGGGACAGGGGGACGGTTAATGAAAAACTGTTTTTT; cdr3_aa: CAISGDRGTVNEKLFF
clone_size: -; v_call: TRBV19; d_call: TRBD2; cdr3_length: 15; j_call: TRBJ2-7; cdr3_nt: TGTGCCAGTAGTATTTACCTAGCGGGGAGAGGCGAGCAGTACTTC; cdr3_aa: CASSIYLAGRGEQYF
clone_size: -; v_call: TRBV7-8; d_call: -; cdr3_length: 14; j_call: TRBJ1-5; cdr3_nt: TGTGCCAGCAGCCCAGCAGGGTTCGATCAGCCCCAGCATTTT; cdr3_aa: CASSPAGFDQPQHF
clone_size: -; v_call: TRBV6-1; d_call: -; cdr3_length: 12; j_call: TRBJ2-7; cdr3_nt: TGTGCCAGCAGTAATACAGGTCCCGAGCAGTACTTC; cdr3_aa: CASSNTGPEQYF
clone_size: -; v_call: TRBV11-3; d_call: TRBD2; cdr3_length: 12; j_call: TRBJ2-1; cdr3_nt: TGTGCCAGCTCGGGACTAGCCAATGAGCAGTTCTTC; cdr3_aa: CASSGLANEQFF
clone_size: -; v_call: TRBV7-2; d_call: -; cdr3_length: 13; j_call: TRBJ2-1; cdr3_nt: TGTGCCAGCAGTGGACAGATTTTCAATGAGCAGTTCTTC; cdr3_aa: CASSGQIFNEQFF
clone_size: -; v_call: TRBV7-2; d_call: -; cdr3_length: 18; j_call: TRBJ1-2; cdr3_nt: TGTGCCAGCAGCTCCCTCCTCCATATGGGACAAAAGTACTATGGCTACACCTTC; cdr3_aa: CASSSLLHMGQKYYGYTF
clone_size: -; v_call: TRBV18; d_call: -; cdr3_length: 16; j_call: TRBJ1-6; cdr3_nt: TGTGCCAGCTCACCAAGTCAGGGGAGGGATAATTCACCCCTCCACTTT; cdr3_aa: CASSPSQGRDNSPLHF
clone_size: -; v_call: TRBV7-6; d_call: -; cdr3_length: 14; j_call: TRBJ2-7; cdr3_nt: TGTGCCAGCAGCCCGCAAGCGGCGAATACGGAGCAGTACTTC; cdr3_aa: CASSPQAANTEQYF
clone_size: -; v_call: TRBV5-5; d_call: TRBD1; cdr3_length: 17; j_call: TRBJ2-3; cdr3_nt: TGTGCCAGCAGCCTGGGACAGCCTAATATCCTCACAGATACGCAGTATTTT; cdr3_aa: CASSLGQPNILTDTQYF
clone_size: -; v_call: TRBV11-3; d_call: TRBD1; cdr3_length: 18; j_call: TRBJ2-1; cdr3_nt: TGTGCCAGCAGCTTCTCCGGGACAGGGGTTTTTTCAGGCGATGAGCAGTTCTTC; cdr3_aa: CASSFSGTGVFSGDEQFF
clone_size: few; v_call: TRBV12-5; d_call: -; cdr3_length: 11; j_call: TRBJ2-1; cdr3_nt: TGTGCTAGTGGTTGGGGAGATCAGGAGTTCTTC; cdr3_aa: CASGWGDQEFF
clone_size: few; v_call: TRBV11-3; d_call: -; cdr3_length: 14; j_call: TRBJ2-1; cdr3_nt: TGTGCCAGCAGCTTGGGGGGAGTTAGGAGTGAGCAGTTCTTC; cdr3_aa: CASSLGGVRSEQFF
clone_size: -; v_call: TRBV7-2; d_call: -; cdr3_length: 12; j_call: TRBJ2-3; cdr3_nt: TGTGCCAGCAGCTTCAACACAGATACGCAGTATTTT; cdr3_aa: CASSFNTDTQYF
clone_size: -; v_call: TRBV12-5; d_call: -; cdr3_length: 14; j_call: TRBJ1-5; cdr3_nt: TGTGCTAGTGGCCTACAGGGTGGCAATCAGCCCCAGCATTTT; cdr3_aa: CASGLQGGNQPQHF
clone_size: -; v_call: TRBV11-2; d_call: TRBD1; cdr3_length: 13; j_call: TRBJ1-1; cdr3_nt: TGTGCCAGTAGCAGGGGGATGAACACTGAAGCTTTCTTT; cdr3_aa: CASSRGMNTEAFF
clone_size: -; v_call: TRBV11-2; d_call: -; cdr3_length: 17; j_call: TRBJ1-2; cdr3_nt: TGTGCCAGCAGCTGGGGGGGGTCTAGCGGCAGGAACTATGGCTACACCTTC; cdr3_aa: CASSWGGSSGRNYGYTF
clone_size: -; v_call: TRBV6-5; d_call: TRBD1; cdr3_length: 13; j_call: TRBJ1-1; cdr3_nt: TGTGCCAGCAGCTATATGACAGGGGCCGAAGCTTTCTTT; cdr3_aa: CASSYMTGAEAFF
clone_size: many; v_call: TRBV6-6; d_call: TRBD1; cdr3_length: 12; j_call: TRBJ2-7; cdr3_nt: TGTGCCAGCCTTCAGGGGGTCTACGAGCAGTACTTC; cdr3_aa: CASLQGVYEQYF
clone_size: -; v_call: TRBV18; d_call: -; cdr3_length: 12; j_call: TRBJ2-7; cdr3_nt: TGTGCCAGCTCACCGGACAGTTACGAGCAGTACTTC; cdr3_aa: CASSPDSYEQYF
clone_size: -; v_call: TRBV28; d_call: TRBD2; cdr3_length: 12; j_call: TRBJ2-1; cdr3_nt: TGTGCCAGCAGTTTAATGACTAGCGTTCAGTTCTTC; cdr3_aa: CASSLMTSVQFF
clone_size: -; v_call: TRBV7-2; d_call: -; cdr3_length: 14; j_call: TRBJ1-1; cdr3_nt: TGTGCCAGCAGCTCCCTCCCGGGGAACACTGAAGCTTTCTTT; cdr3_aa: CASSSLPGNTEAFF
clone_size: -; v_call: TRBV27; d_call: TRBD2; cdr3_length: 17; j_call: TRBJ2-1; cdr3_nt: TGTGCCAGCAGTTTACTCCCCGGAGCGGGGGGGCCGGGTGAGCAGTTCTTC; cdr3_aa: CASSLLPGAGGPGEQFF
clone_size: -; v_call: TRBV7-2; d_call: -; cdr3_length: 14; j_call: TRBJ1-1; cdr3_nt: TGTGCCAGCAGTTTTAATCTGAGGAGCACTGAAGCTTTCTTT; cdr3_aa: CASSFNLRSTEAFF
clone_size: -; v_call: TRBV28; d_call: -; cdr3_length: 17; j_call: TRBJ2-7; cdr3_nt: TGTGCCAGCAGTTTACAGGAACTGATGCTACCCAATTACGAGCAGTACTTC; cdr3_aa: CASSLQELMLPNYEQYF
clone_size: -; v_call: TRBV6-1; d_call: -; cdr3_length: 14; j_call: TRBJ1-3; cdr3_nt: TGTGCCAGCAGCGACCCAGAGCGGGGCAACACCATATATTTT; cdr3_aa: CASSDPERGNTIYF
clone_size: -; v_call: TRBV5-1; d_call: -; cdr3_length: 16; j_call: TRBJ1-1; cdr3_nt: TGCGCCAGCAGCTTGGTGGACACCACCATGAACACTGAAGCTTTCTTT; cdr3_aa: CASSLVDTTMNTEAFF
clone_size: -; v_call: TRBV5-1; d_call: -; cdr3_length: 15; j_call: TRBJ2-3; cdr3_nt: TGCGCCAGCAGCTTGGGAGGAGGGGTAACAGATACGCAGTATTTT; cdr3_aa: CASSLGGGVTDTQYF
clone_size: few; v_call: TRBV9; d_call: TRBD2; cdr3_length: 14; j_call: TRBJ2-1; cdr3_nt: TGTGCCAGCAGCGTCGACAGCCGGGGGGATGAGCAGTTCTTC; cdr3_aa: CASSVDSRGDEQFF
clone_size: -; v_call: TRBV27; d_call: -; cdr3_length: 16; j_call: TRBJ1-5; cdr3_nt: TGTGCCAGCAGTCCCTCCGACAGGTTGAACTCCCAGCCCCAGCATTTT; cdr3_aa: CASSPSDRLNSQPQHF
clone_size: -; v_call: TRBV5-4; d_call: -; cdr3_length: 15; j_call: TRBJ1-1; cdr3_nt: TGTGCCAGCAGCTTCAAGGGGGACCCCAACACTGAAGCTTTCTTT; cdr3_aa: CASSFKGDPNTEAFF
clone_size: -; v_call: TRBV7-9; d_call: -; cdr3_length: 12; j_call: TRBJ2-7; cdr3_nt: TGTGCCAGCAGCGTCCAGGGGAACGAGCAGTACTTC; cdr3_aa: CASSVQGNEQYF
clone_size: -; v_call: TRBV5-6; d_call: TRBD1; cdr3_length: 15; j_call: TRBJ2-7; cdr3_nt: TGTGCCAGCAGCTTGATAAGTGCAGGGGGCTACGAGCAGTACTTC; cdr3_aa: CASSLISAGGYEQYF
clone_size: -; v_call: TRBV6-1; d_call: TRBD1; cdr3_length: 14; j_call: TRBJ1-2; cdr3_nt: TGTGCCAGCAGTGAAGCGCCCTACAGGGGTGGCTACACCTTC; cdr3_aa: CASSEAPYRGGYTF
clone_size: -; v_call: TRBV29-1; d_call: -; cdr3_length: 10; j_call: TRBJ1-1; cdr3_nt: TGCAGCGCCCAGAACACTGAAGCTTTCTTT; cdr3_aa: CSAQNTEAFF
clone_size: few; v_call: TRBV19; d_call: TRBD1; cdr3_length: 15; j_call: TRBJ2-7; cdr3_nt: TGTGCCAGTAGTGTCTCCCCGGGACAGATCTACGAGCAGTACTTC; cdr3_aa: CASSVSPGQIYEQYF
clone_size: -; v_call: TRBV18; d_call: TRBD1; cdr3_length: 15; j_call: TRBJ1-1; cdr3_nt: TGTGCCAGCTCACCACTGTCCGGACAGGGTCCTGAAGCTTTCTTT; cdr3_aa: CASSPLSGQGPEAFF
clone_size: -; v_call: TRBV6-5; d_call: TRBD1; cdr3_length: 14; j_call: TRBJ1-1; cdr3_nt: TGTGCCAGCAGTGGGGGACAGAAGAACACTGAAGCTTTCTTT; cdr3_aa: CASSGGQKNTEAFF
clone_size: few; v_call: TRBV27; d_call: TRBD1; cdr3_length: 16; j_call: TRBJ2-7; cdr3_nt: TGTGCCAGCAAGGCCGGGACAGGGAATCTCCTACGAGAGCAGTACTTC; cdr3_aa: CASKAGTGNLLREQYF
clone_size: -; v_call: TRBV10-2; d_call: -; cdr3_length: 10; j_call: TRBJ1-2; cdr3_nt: TGTTGGGGGCTTAACTATGGCTACACCTTC; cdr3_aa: CWGLNYGYTF
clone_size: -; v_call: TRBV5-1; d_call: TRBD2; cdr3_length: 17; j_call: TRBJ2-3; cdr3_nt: TGCGCCAGCAGCACCGGGACTAGCGGGGGGGACTCAGATACGCAGTATTTT; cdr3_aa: CASSTGTSGGDSDTQYF
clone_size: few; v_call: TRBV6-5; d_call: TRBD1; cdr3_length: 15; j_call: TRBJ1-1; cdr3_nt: TGTGCCAGCAGTTACTCCGGACAGGTGAACACTGAAGCTTTCTTT; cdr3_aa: CASSYSGQVNTEAFF
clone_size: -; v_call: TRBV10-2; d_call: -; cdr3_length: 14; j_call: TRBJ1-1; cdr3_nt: TGCGCCAGCAGTGAGTCTTCAGGGAAGACTGAAGCTTTCTTT; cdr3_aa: CASSESSGKTEAFF
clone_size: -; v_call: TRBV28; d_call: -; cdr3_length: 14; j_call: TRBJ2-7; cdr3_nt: TGTGCCAGTTCTCCGGGCGGGAATGCAAGAGAGCAGTACTTC; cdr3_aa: CASSPGGNAREQYF